This T cell receptor (beta chain) was sequenced in a study of blood T cells in healthy people across ages. The study, taken as a whole, reports: The fall in TCR beta diversity per million T cells was roughly linear with age. The long-lived group displayed more naive CD4+ cells, plus higher diversity, than the aged donors did. The study lacked donor CMV status, which possibly confounded expanded clonotype changes.

As regards this clonotype: Its target is not known.

A second PCR of about 7 to 11 cycles used a sample-barcoded 5' primer and a J-beta primer mix. All samples gave at least 2.5 million CDR3-containing paired-end reads. TCRdb used MiXCR to reprocess the 5' RACE reads, holding one entry per CDR3 protein. This table holds about 830,000 distinct CDR3 sequences, more than 45% found once. CDR3 length: 16 amino acids. Per the germline V gene, CDR1 is MNHNS and CDR2 is SASEGT. V gave up 4 bases and J gave up 6 bases, with 21 bases separating them. The sequence was collected from a young man in good health. Sequenced: blood. V is TRBV6-1 and J is TRBJ1-2, with D uncertain. The DNA of the CDR3 is TGTGCCAGCAGTGCTCGGTCGGGAACCCTTGGGAATGGCTACACCTTC. It is translated as CASSARSGTLGNGYTF.